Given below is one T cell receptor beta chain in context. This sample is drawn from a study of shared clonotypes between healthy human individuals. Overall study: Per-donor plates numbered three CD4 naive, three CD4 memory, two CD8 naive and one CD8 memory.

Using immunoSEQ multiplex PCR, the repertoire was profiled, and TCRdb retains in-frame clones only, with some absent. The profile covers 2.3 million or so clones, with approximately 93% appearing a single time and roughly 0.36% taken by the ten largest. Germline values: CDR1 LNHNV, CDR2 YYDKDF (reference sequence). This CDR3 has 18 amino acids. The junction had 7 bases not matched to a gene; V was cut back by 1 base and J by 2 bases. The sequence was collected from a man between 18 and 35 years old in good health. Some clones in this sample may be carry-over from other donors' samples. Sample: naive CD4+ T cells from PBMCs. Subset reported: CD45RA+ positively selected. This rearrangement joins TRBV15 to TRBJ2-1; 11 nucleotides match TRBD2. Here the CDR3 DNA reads TGTGCCACCAGCAGAGGAACTAGCGGGAGTAGGGCCTACAATGAGCAGTTCTTC. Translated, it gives CATSRGTSGSRAYNEQFF.